This TCR beta chain was documented in a study of molecular identifiers for immune sequencing clone quantification. Input for naive CD8 libraries was 20,000 to 1,000,000 sorted cells; the RNA fraction used was 10%, 30% or 50%. CD8+CD4-CCR7+CD45RA+ sorting gave the naive CD8 T cells. To note about this clonotype: The antigen remains undetermined.

Broader study findings: Jurkat TCR RNA spiked in from one cell reportedly remained identifiable amid about a million naive cells.

Bulk TCR libraries used previously described methods and listed TCR primers. MiXCR, run by TCRdb on the PCR reads, gives a single entry per CDR3 protein. The data contain about half a million distinct CDR3 sequences, around 23% of them singletons. The CDR3 spans 12 residues. Germline lookup yields CDR1 SEHNR and CDR2 FQNEAQ (reference sequence). The V and J ends lost 5 bases and 10 bases respectively, with 12 bases between them. Sequenced input: naive CD8+ T cells from blood, with Jurkat cell RNA spiked in. Regarding subset: FACS-sorted CD8+CD4-CCR7+CD45RA+ naive T cells. V is TRBV7-9 and J is TRBJ2-1; D possibly matches TRBD1 or TRBD2 (6 bases each). The TCR was taken from a human donor in good health. Some libraries in this study had Jurkat cell RNA spiked in. CDR3 DNA sequence: TGTGCCAGCAGCGAACAGGGACTCGAGCAGTTCTTC. Translating gives CASSEQGLEQFF. The entire variable domain, with the rest obtained from reference TRBV7-9 and TRBJ2-1, is as follows: DTGVSQNPRHKITKRGQNVTFRCDPISEHNRLYWYRQTLGQGPEFLTYFQNEAQLEKSRLLSDRFSAERPKGSFSTLEIQRTEQGDSAMYLCASSEQGLEQFFGPGTRLTVL.